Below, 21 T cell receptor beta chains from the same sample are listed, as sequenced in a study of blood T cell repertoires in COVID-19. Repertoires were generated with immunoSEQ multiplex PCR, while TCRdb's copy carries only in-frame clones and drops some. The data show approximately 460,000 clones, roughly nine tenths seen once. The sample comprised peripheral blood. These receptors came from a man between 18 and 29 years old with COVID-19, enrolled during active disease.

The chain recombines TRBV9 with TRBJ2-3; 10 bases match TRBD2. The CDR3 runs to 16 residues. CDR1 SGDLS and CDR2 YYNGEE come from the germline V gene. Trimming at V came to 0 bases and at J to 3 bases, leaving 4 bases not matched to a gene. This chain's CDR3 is CASSVASGGGTDTQYF. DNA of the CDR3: TGTGCCAGCAGCGTAGCTAGCGGGGGTGGGACAGATACGCAGTATTTT. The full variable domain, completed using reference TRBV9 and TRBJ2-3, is DSGVTQTPKHLITATGQRVTLRCSPRSGDLSVYWYQQSLDQGLQFLIQYYNGEERAKGNILERFSAQQFPDLHSELNLSSLELGDSALYFCASSVASGGGTDTQYFGPGTRLTVL.

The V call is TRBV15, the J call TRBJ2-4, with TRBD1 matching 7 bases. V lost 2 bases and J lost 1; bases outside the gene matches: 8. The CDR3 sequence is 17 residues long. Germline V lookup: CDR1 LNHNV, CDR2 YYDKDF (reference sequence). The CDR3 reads CATSRTVTGSAKNIQYF. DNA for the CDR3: TGTGCCACCAGCAGAACTGTGACAGGGTCGGCCAAAAACATTCAGTACTTC.

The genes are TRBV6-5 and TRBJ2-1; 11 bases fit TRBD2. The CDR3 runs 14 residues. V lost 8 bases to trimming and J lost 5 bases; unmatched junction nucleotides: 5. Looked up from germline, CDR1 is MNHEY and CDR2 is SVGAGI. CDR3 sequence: CASAGTSGHNEQFF. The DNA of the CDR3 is TGTGCCAGCGCCGGGACTAGCGGACACAATGAGCAGTTCTTC.

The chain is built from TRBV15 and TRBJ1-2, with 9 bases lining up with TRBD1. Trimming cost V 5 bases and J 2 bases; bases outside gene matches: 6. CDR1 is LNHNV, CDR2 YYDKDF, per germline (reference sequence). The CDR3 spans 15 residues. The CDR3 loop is CATSLNRGQNYGYTF. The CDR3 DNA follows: TGTGCCACCAGCTTAAACAGGGGGCAGAACTATGGCTACACCTTC. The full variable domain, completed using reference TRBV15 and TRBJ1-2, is DAMVIQNPRYQVTQFGKPVTLSCSQTLNHNVMYWYQQKSSQAPKLLFHYYDKDFNNEADTPDNFQSRRPNTSFCFLDIRSPGLGDTAMYLCATSLNRGQNYGYTFGSGTRLTVV.

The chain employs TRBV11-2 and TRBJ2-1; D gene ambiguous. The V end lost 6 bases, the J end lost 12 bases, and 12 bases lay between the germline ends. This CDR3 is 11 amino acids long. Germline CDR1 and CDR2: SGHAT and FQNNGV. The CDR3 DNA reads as TGTGCCAGCAGTTACAGCTATGGGCAGTTCTTC. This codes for CASSYSYGQFF.

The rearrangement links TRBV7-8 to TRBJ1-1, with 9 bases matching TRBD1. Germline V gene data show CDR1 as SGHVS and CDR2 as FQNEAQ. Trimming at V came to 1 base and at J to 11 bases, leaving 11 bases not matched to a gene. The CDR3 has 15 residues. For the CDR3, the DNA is TGTGCCAGCAGCTTAGAGTTCGGGACAGGGTATAGCGCTTTCTTT. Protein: CASSLEFGTGYSAFF.

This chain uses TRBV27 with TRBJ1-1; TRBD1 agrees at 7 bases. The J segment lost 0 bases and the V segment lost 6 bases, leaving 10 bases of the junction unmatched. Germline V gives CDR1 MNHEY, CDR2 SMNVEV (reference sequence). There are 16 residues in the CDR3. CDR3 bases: TGTGCCAGCAGCACCCGACAGGGCTTCATGAACACTGAAGCTTTCTTT. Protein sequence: CASSTRQGFMNTEAFF.

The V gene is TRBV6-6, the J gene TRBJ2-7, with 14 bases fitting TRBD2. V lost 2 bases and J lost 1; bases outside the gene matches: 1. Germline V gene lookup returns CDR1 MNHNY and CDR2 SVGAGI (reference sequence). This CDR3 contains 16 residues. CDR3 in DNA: TGTGCCAGCAGTTACGGACTAGCGGGAGGTTCCTACGAGCAGTACTTC. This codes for CASSYGLAGGSYEQYF.

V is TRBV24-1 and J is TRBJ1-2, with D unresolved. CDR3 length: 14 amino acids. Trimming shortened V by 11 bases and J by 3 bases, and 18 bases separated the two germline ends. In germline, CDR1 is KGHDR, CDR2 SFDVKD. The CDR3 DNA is TGTGCCATCCCCGGGTGCGGCCGGGACTATGGCTACACCTTC. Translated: CAIPGCGRDYGYTF.

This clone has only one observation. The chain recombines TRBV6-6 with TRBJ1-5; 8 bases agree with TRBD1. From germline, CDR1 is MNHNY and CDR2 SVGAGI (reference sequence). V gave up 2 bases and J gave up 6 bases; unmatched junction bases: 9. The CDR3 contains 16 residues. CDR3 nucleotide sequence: TGTGCCAGCAGTTACAAAAGGACAGGGAGCGGTCAGCCCCAGCATTTT. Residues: CASSYKRTGSGQPQHF.

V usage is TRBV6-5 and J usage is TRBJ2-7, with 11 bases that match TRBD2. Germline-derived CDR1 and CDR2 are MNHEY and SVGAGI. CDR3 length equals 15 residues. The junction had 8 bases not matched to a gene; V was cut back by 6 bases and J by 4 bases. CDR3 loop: CASRGIAGGRYEQYF. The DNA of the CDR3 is TGTGCCAGCAGGGGTATAGCGGGAGGGCGGTACGAGCAGTACTTC.

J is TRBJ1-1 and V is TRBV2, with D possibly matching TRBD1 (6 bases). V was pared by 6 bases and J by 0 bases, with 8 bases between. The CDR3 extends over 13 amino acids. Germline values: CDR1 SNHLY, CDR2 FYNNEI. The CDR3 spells CASRGDMNTEAFF. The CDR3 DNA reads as TGTGCCAGCAGAGGGGACATGAACACTGAAGCTTTCTTT.

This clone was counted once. As DNA, the CDR3 is TGTGCCAGCAGTATGTGGGAGGGGACTGAAGCTTTCTTT. Amino acids: CASSMWEGTEAFF. The rearrangement uses TRBV6-5 and TRBJ1-1, with D perhaps TRBD1 (5 bases). In germline, CDR1 is MNHEY, CDR2 SVGAGI. Trimming stripped 5 bases from V and 5 bases from J, with 12 bases between. The CDR3 consists of 13 residues.

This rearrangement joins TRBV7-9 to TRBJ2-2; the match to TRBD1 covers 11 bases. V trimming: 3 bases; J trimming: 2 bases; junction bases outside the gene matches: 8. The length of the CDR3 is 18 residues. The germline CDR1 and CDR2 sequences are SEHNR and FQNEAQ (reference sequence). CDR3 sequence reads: CASSLSIGTGGNTGELFF. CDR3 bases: TGTGCCAGCAGCTTGTCCATCGGGACAGGGGGAAACACCGGGGAGCTGTTTTTT.

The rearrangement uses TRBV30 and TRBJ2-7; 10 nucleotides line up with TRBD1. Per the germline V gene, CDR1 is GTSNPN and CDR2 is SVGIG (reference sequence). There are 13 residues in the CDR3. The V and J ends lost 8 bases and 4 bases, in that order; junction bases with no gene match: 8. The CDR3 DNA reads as TGTGCCGGGGAGGGACAGGGGCAGTACGAGCAGTACTTC. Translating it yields CAGEGQGQYEQYF. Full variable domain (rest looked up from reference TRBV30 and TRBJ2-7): SQTIHQWPATLVQPVGSPLSLECTVEGTSNPNLYWYRQAAGRGLQLLFYSVGIGQISSEVPQNLSASRPQDRQFILSSKKLLLSDSGFYLCAGEGQGQYEQYFGPGTRLTVT.

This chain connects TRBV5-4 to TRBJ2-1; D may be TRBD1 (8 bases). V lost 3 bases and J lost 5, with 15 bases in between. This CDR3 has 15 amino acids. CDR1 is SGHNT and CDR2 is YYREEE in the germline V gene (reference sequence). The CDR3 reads CASSSWGGQDNEQFF. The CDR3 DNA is TGTGCCAGCAGCTCGTGGGGGGGACAGGACAATGAGCAGTTCTTC.

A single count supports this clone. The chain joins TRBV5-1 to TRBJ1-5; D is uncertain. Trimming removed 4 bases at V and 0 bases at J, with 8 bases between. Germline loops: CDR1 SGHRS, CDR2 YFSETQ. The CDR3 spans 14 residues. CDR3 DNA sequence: TGCGCCAGCAGCCCAGACTCTAGCAATCAGCCCCAGCATTTT. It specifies CASSPDSSNQPQHF.

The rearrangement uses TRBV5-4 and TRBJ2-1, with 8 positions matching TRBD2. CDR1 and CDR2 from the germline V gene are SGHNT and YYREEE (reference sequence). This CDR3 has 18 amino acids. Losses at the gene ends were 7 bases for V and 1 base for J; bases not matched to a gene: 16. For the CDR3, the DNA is TGTGCCAGCTGCGCTGGCGGGGGGCCTCCATGGTCCTACAATGAGCAGTTCTTC. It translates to CASCAGGGPPWSYNEQFF.

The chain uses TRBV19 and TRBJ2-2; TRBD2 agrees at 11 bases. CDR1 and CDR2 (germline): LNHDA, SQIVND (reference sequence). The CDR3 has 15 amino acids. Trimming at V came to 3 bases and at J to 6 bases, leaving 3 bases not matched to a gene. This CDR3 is CASSMLAGGPGELFF. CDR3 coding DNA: TGTGCCAGTAGTATGTTAGCGGGGGGGCCCGGGGAGCTGTTTTTT. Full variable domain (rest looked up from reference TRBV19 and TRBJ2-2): DGGITQSPKYLFRKEGQNVTLSCEQNLNHDAMYWYRQDPGQGLRLIYYSQIVNDFQKGDIAEGYSVSREKKESFPLTVTSAQKNPTAFYLCASSMLAGGPGELFFGEGSRLTVL.

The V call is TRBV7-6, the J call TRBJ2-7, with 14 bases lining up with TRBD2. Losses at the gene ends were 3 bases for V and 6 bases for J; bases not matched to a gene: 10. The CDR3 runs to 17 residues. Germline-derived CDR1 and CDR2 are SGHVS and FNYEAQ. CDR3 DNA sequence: TGTGCCAGCAGCTTTAGGCCCCCGGGACTAGCGGGGGTCGAGCAGTACTTC. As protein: CASSFRPPGLAGVEQYF.

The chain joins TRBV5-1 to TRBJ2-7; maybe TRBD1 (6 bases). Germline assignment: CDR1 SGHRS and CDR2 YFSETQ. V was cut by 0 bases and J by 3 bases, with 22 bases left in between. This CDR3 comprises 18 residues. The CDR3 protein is CASSLGTALIVGDYEQYF. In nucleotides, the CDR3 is TGCGCCAGCAGCTTGGGGACAGCCTTGATAGTAGGGGACTACGAGCAGTACTTC.